Listed here are 30 T cell receptor beta chains from one sample, sequenced in a study of blood T cell repertoires in COVID-19. TCRdb's table, derived via immunoSEQ multiplex PCR, lists solely in-frame clones and lacks some. Of about 120,000 clones in the sample, about 90% are singletons; the top ten hold about 8%. What was sequenced was peripheral blood. The receptors here all came from a human donor in a cohort sampled during active COVID-19.

V usage is TRBV7-9 and J usage is TRBJ2-2; D possibly corresponds to TRBD2 (5 bases). In germline, CDR1 is SEHNR, CDR2 FQNEAQ (reference sequence). V lost 7 bases, J lost 1 base, and 16 bases lay in between. This CDR3 has 16 residues. The chain's CDR3 is CASTPAGKENTGELFF. CDR3 bases: TGTGCCAGCACCCCCGCCGGGAAAGAGAACACCGGGGAGCTGTTTTTT.

This chain joins TRBV5-4 and TRBJ2-5, with D perhaps TRBD1 (6 bases). The CDR3 has 16 residues. V dropped 6 bases and J dropped 2 bases, with 20 bases sitting between them. The V gene's germline CDR1 is SGHNT and CDR2 YYREEE (reference sequence). The CDR3 reads CASTPRHTGRQETQYF. The CDR3 DNA reads TGTGCCAGCACCCCCCGCCACACAGGGCGGCAAGAGACCCAGTACTTC.

The V call is TRBV5-5, the J call TRBJ1-2; 8 bases map to TRBD1. V lost 2 bases to trimming and J lost 7 bases; unmatched junction nucleotides: 13. The germline gives CDR1 SGHKS, CDR2 YYEKEE (reference sequence). The CDR3 runs to 16 residues. CDR3 nucleotides: TGTGCCAGCAGCTTCACAGCCGGGACAGGCACGCCTGGCTACACCTTC. Its translation: CASSFTAGTGTPGYTF.

The V call is TRBV25-1, the J call TRBJ1-5; 8 bases map to TRBD1. Per germline, CDR1 MGHDK and CDR2 SYGVNS. V shed 6 bases, J shed 7 bases, and the junction held 8 bases outside the gene matches. The CDR3 covers 14 residues. The CDR3 region has the DNA TGTGCCAGCAGCCCACAGGGGGAGTGGCAGCCCCAGCATTTT. Translated, it gives CASSPQGEWQPQHF. The full variable domain, its missing parts supplied by reference TRBV25-1 and TRBJ1-5, is EADIYQTPRYLVIGTGKKITLECSQTMGHDKMYWYQQDPGMELHLIHYSYGVNSTEKGDLSSESTVSRIRTEHFPLTLESARPSHTSQYLCASSPQGEWQPQHFGDGTRLSIL.

This chain links TRBV5-1 with TRBJ2-3; the match to TRBD2 covers 9 bases. The CDR3 runs 17 residues. Germline CDR1 reads SGHRS; CDR2 reads YFSETQ. J was trimmed by 4 bases and V by 1 base; bases with no gene match: 10. CDR3 coding DNA: TGCGCCAGCAGCTTGAATGGGGCGGGAGGGCCCGCAGATACGCAGTATTTT. Translating gives CASSLNGAGGPADTQYF.

The V call is TRBV14, the J call TRBJ1-3; perhaps TRBD1 as D (6 bases). CDR1 is SGHDN and CDR2 is FVKESK in the germline V gene. V shed 2 bases and J shed 0 bases, with 26 bases lying between them. The CDR3 runs to 21 residues. The CDR3 nucleotides read TGTGCCAGCAGCCAAAGTTATCAGCGGGACACCCTGGAGAGCTCTGGAAACACCATATATTTT. Its protein is CASSQSYQRDTLESSGNTIYF.

The CDR3 loop reads CASSPTSGRIQPQHF. CDR3 DNA sequence: TGTGCCAGCTCACCAACATCAGGGAGGATTCAGCCCCAGCATTTT. The rearrangement uses TRBV18 and TRBJ1-5, with a weak D call TRBD1 (5 bases). Per germline, CDR1 KGHSH and CDR2 LQKENI. The ends were cut back, 2 bases at V and 6 bases at J, with 14 bases in the middle. CDR3 length: 15 amino acids.

V and J are TRBV3-1 (or the pseudogene TRBV3-2) and TRBJ1-2; 7 bases line up with TRBD1. With V trimmed by 4 bases and J by 4 bases, 3 bases remained unmatched. The CDR3 length is 13 residues. The germline V gene encodes CDR1 LGHDT and CDR2 YNNKEL (reference sequence). The CDR3 loop is CASSPGTAYGYTF. The CDR3 nucleotides read TGTGCCAGCAGCCCAGGGACAGCCTATGGCTACACCTTC.

V usage is TRBV11-2 and J usage is TRBJ2-7; D gene ambiguous. Germline V gene sequence: CDR1 SGHAT, CDR2 FQNNGV. The CDR3 is made up of 11 amino acids. The V gene lost 0 bases and the J gene lost 7 bases, with 4 bases spanning the gap. The CDR3 DNA is TGTGCCAGCAGCTTAGATACAGAGCAGTACTTC. Translated: CASSLDTEQYF.

The rearrangement joins TRBV19 to TRBJ1-2; D remains ambiguous. This CDR3 is built from 13 residues. Per germline, CDR1 LNHDA and CDR2 SQIVND (reference sequence). The V gene lost 3 bases and the J gene lost 8 bases, with 13 bases spanning the gap. CDR3 sequence: CASSMGSGVGYTF. Written as DNA, the CDR3 is TGTGCCAGTAGTATGGGGTCCGGGGTCGGCTACACCTTC.

With respect to this clone: Additional DNA sequences in this sample encode the identical CDR3. The rearrangement joins TRBV18 to TRBJ2-7; TRBD2 matches at 9 bases. V shed 6 bases, J shed 1 base, and the junction held 7 bases outside the gene matches. The CDR3 consists of 15 residues. Germline V gene lookup returns CDR1 KGHSH and CDR2 LQKENI. The DNA of the CDR3 is TGTGCCAGCTCTCCAGGGCTAGCGGGATCCTACGAGCAGTACTTC. Translating it yields CASSPGLAGSYEQYF.

This clone was seen a single time. The CDR3 nucleotides are TGTGCCAGTAGTATTCGAAAGACATACCAAGAGACCCAGTACTTC. Translated: CASSIRKTYQETQYF. The chain uses TRBV19 and TRBJ2-5; D gene unclear. The CDR3 totals 15 residues. Between the trimmed V and J ends, which lost 3 bases and 0 bases, there was a span of 11 bases. Germline values: CDR1 LNHDA, CDR2 SQIVND (reference sequence).

The chain recombines TRBV28 with TRBJ1-1; D not certain. The CDR3 length is 12 residues. CDR1 and CDR2 from the germline V gene are MDHEN and SYDVKM. V lost 6 bases, J lost 5 bases, and 10 bases lay in between. CDR3 nucleotide sequence: TGTGCCAGCAGCCTAGCCCTGACTGAAGCTTTCTTT. Its translation: CASSLALTEAFF.

This clone was picked up one time. V is TRBV28 and J is TRBJ2-7; tentative D call: TRBD1 (6 bases). Germline CDR1 and CDR2: MDHEN and SYDVKM. V lost 11 bases and J lost 2, with 19 bases in between. The length of the CDR3 is 14 residues. CDR3 loop: CAGTSGTSPYEQYF. For the CDR3, the DNA is TGTGCCGGAACCTCCGGGACATCCCCCTACGAGCAGTACTTC.

The chain combines TRBV5-4 with TRBJ2-7, with 9 bases that match TRBD2. There are 15 residues in the CDR3. CDR1 is SGHNT, CDR2 YYREEE, per germline (reference sequence). Germline trimming cut 4 bases from V and 4 bases from J; bases unmatched to any gene: 9. As DNA, the CDR3 is TGTGCCAGCAGCCCGTTGACTAGCGGCCCTTACGAGCAGTACTTC. Translation gives CASSPLTSGPYEQYF.

The chain combines TRBV5-1 with TRBJ1-4, with TRBD1 as a possible D gene (6 bases). CDR3 length equals 15 residues. The ends were cut back, 4 bases at V and 6 bases at J, with 16 bases in the middle. CDR1 is SGHRS and CDR2 is YFSETQ in the germline V gene. CDR3 DNA sequence: TGCGCCAGCAGCATAGGCGGGGGGCAGGATGAAAAACTGTTTTTT. It encodes CASSIGGGQDEKLFF.

The chain recombines TRBV6-5 with TRBJ1-2; the D gene is possibly TRBD1 (6 bases). CDR3 length: 15 residues. Trimming pared 6 bases from V and 6 bases from J, leaving 20 bases between. The V gene's germline CDR1 is MNHEY and CDR2 SVGAGI. This CDR3 is CASSSLFRGGNGYTF. CDR3 DNA sequence: TGTGCCAGCAGCTCACTCTTCAGGGGCGGTAATGGCTACACCTTC.

The chain combines TRBV3-1 (or the pseudogene TRBV3-2) with TRBJ2-1; D is unclear. V shed 1 base and J shed 5 bases, with 12 bases lying between them. Germline-derived CDR1 and CDR2 are LGHDT and YNNKEL (reference sequence). The CDR3 runs 15 residues. The CDR3 coding sequence is TGTGCCAGCAGCCAAGGTTCACAGCCAAACAATGAGCAGTTCTTC. Its translation is CASSQGSQPNNEQFF.

The J gene is TRBJ1-2, the V gene TRBV3-1 (or the pseudogene TRBV3-2); 9 nucleotides line up with TRBD1. CDR3 length equals 14 residues. Germline V lookup: CDR1 LGHDT, CDR2 YNNKEL (reference sequence). J was trimmed by 5 bases and V by 5 bases; bases with no gene match: 6. For the CDR3, the DNA is TGTGCCAGCAGCGAAGGGACAGGGAATTATGGCTACACCTTC. It specifies CASSEGTGNYGYTF.

The gene calls are TRBV19 and TRBJ2-7, with 7 bases fitting TRBD2. V shed 7 bases and J 0 bases; nucleotides not matched to a gene: 3. This CDR3 spans 13 amino acids. Germline assignment: CDR1 LNHDA and CDR2 SQIVND (reference sequence). The CDR3 spells CASKAGVSYEQYF. Written as DNA, the CDR3 is TGTGCCAGTAAGGCGGGGGTCTCCTACGAGCAGTACTTC.

This chain uses TRBV7-9 with TRBJ2-1; 8 nucleotides line up with TRBD2. This CDR3 comprises 16 residues. Germline V gives CDR1 SEHNR, CDR2 FQNEAQ (reference sequence). Unmatched junction bases numbered 6, after V lost 5 bases and J lost 0 bases. The DNA for the CDR3 is TGTGCCAGCAGCGATACTAGCGGACGCTCCTACAATGAGCAGTTCTTC. Translated, it gives CASSDTSGRSYNEQFF. Drawing the rest from reference TRBV7-9 and TRBJ2-1, the complete variable domain is DTGVSQNPRHKITKRGQNVTFRCDPISEHNRLYWYRQTLGQGPEFLTYFQNEAQLEKSRLLSDRFSAERPKGSFSTLEIQRTEQGDSAMYLCASSDTSGRSYNEQFFGPGTRLTVL.

The chain has TRBV18 and TRBJ2-2; D is possibly TRBD1 (5 bases). The CDR3 runs to 15 residues. With 8 bases removed from V and 6 bases from J, the gap between germline ends came to 19 bases. The germline V gene has CDR1 KGHSH and CDR2 LQKENI. CDR3 in amino acids: CASQIRVESAGELFF. CDR3 DNA: TGTGCCAGCCAAATCAGGGTGGAGAGCGCCGGGGAGCTGTTTTTT.

CDR3 amino acids: CASSSQNTEAFF. CDR3 coding DNA: TGTGCCAGCAGTTCCCAGAACACTGAAGCTTTCTTT. The gene calls are TRBV28 and TRBJ1-1; no definite D call. This CDR3 has 12 residues. The germline gives CDR1 MDHEN, CDR2 SYDVKM. The ends were cut back, 4 bases at V and 1 base at J, with 4 bases in the middle.

J is TRBJ1-6 and V is TRBV20-1, with unresolved D. This CDR3 comprises 13 residues. Germline V gene lookup returns CDR1 DFQATT and CDR2 SNEGSKA (reference sequence). The V end was cut by 3 bases, the J end by 14 bases, with 17 bases between. The CDR3 loop is CSASMAASRSLHF. CDR3 nucleotides: TGCAGTGCTAGTATGGCAGCTTCCAGGTCCCTCCACTTT.

This clone has just a few counts. This chain connects TRBV6-5 to TRBJ2-5, with D possibly TRBD2 on 5 matching bases. The CDR3 contains 13 residues. Germline V lookup: CDR1 MNHEY, CDR2 SVGAGI. V lost 6 bases and J lost 5, with 13 bases in between. The DNA for the CDR3 is TGTGCCAGCAGGCTACTTTCGGGGGAGACCCAGTACTTC. It is translated as CASRLLSGETQYF.

In its sample, this clone was seen a few times. The rearrangement links TRBV9 to TRBJ1-5; unclear D gene. From germline, CDR1 is SGDLS and CDR2 YYNGEE. With 4 bases removed from V and 0 bases from J, the gap between germline ends came to 14 bases. This CDR3 has 16 residues. This chain's CDR3 is CASSSQSGLSNQPQHF. Here the CDR3 DNA reads TGTGCCAGCAGCTCCCAGAGCGGGCTTAGCAATCAGCCCCAGCATTTT. The variable domain in full, with the rest retrieved from reference TRBV9 and TRBJ1-5, is DSGVTQTPKHLITATGQRVTLRCSPRSGDLSVYWYQQSLDQGLQFLIQYYNGEERAKGNILERFSAQQFPDLHSELNLSSLELGDSALYFCASSSQSGLSNQPQHFGDGTRLSIL.

Only a few counts were recorded for this clone. This chain joins TRBV18 and TRBJ1-5; TRBD1 matches 9 bases. The CDR3 sequence is 16 residues long. Germline V gives CDR1 KGHSH, CDR2 LQKENI. The J segment lost 3 bases and the V segment lost 2 bases, leaving 5 bases of the junction unmatched. The CDR3 loop reads CASSPGTGTINQPQHF. DNA of the CDR3: TGTGCCAGCTCACCAGGGACAGGGACTATCAATCAGCCCCAGCATTTT.

This chain connects TRBV12-5 to TRBJ2-6; D possibly corresponds to TRBD2 (5 bases). The CDR3 sequence is 14 residues long. Germline V gives CDR1 LGHNT, CDR2 FRNRAP. V lost 8 bases to trimming and J lost 1 base, with 9 bases between them. The DNA for the CDR3 is TGTGCTAGTCGGGGTTTATCTGGGGCCAACGTCCTGACTTTC. Amino acids: CASRGLSGANVLTF.

This rearrangement joins TRBV4-1 to TRBJ2-2; D not resolved. Trimming stripped 4 bases from V and 3 bases from J, with 12 bases between. The CDR3 covers 15 residues. Germline V gene sequence: CDR1 MGHRA, CDR2 YSYEKL. CDR3 nucleotide sequence: TGCGCCAGCAGCCTGGGTCCCGCGGACACCGGGGAGCTGTTTTTT. As protein: CASSLGPADTGELFF.

This chain connects TRBV19 to TRBJ2-5; TRBD2 might be the D (6 bases). This CDR3 has 12 residues. V lost 7 bases, J lost 4 bases, and 10 bases lay in between. Germline CDR1 reads LNHDA; CDR2 reads SQIVND (reference sequence). Here the CDR3 reads CASTLALETQYF. CDR3 coding DNA: TGTGCCAGTACCCTAGCGTTAGAGACCCAGTACTTC.